A selection of T cell receptor beta chains follows, all from one sample in a study of spatial heterogeneity in lung cancer. TCRdb recomputed calls from the 5' RACE reads with MiXCR, one row per CDR3 protein. This sample carries some 52,000 distinct CDR3 sequences, less than 9% of them seen once, and the ten largest clones take roughly 3%. Specimen: PBMCs, collected at surgery. Receptors were obtained from a female donor with early-stage non-small cell lung cancer. Both conserved end residues are part of each CDR3. D genes are given only for firm matches. Clone sizes are given selectively: once, few, many, or a class where the clone is expanded.

>TRBV2|many|TRBJ2-4|TRBD2
CASSDVGRGLENIQYF
TGTGCCAGCAGTGACGTAGGGAGGGGTTTGGAAAACATTCAGTACTTC
>TRBV7-8|.|TRBJ2-1|.
CASSEDSSGDNEQFF
TGTGCCAGCAGCGAGGACAGCTCCGGGGACAATGAGCAGTTCTTC
>TRBV7-3|many|TRBJ2-1|.
CASSLAAGTYNEQFF
TGTGCCAGCAGCTTAGCGGCGGGAACCTACAATGAGCAGTTCTTC
>TRBV9|many|TRBJ2-7|TRBD2
CASSEGFSGGTYEQYF
TGTGCCAGCAGCGAGGGATTTAGCGGGGGAACTTACGAGCAGTACTTC
>TRBV7-2|many|TRBJ2-1|.
CASSSLGDPLSEQFF
TGTGCCAGCAGCTCGCTCGGGGACCCTCTTTCGGAGCAGTTCTTC
>TRBV18|many|TRBJ1-2|TRBD1
CASSPSAPGQLYGYTF
TGTGCCAGCTCACCCAGCGCCCCGGGACAGCTCTATGGCTACACCTTC
>TRBV20-1|many|TRBJ1-1|.
CSAREGATEAFF
TGCAGTGCTAGAGAGGGTGCGACTGAAGCTTTCTTT
>TRBV9|.|TRBJ2-3|TRBD1
CASSVGDRGGTDTQYF
TGTGCCAGCAGCGTAGGTGACAGGGGAGGCACAGATACGCAGTATTTT
>TRBV7-6|many|TRBJ1-6|TRBD1
CASSPDNRGGSPLHF
TGTGCCAGCAGCCCAGACAACAGGGGGGGTTCACCCCTCCACTTT
>TRBV5-1|many|TRBJ2-2|.
CASSLVATKNTGELFF
TGCGCCAGCAGCTTGGTCGCCACGAAGAACACCGGGGAGCTGTTTTTT
>TRBV6-5|many|TRBJ1-2|.
CASSYSMADGYTF
TGTGCCAGCAGTTACTCAATGGCGGATGGCTACACCTTC
>TRBV12-3/TRBV12-4|many|TRBJ2-7|.
CASSPWGAEQYF
TGTGCCAGCAGCCCGTGGGGGGCCGAGCAGTACTTC